This is a list of T cell receptor beta chains from one sample in a study of blood T cell repertoires in COVID-19. Profiling relied on immunoSEQ multiplex PCR, and the TCRdb table lists in-frame clones only, not all of them. Among around 200,000 clones listed, 80% to 90% were seen once. What was sequenced was peripheral blood. These receptors originate from a woman of 80 years or more with active or convalescent COVID-19. Both conserved end residues are part of each CDR3.

V gene: TRBV19
J gene: TRBJ2-3
CDR3 protein: CASSIGSSGRASRYTQYF

V gene: TRBV9
J gene: TRBJ2-5
CDR3 protein: CASSHRLAGKETQYF

V gene: TRBV11-2
J gene: TRBJ1-2
CDR3 protein: CASSPLGQLLYGYTF

V gene: TRBV18
J gene: TRBJ2-1
CDR3 protein: CASSPRDSLPYNEQFF

V gene: TRBV5-5
J gene: TRBJ2-7
CDR3 protein: CASSEWTGGYEQYF

V gene: TRBV19
J gene: TRBJ1-5
CDR3 protein: CASISGGSDQPQHF

V gene: TRBV15
J gene: TRBJ2-5
CDR3 protein: CATSGATGGFLETQYF

V gene: TRBV10-3
J gene: TRBJ2-7
CDR3 protein: CAISQTSGSIYEQYF

V gene: TRBV9
J gene: TRBJ2-5
CDR3 protein: CASSPLAQGHGTQYF

V gene: TRBV12-3/TRBV12-4
J gene: TRBJ2-1
CDR3 protein: CASSILGRDEQFF

V gene: TRBV20-1
J gene: TRBJ2-7
CDR3 protein: CSASPPGLAHEQYF

V gene: TRBV2
J gene: TRBJ1-5
CDR3 protein: CASRTGTGSFNQPQHF

V gene: TRBV5-4
J gene: TRBJ1-6
CDR3 protein: CASSSSTGVNSPLHF

V gene: TRBV6-5
J gene: TRBJ1-5
CDR3 protein: CASSYLQGASQPQHF

V gene: TRBV7-9
J gene: TRBJ2-7
CDR3 protein: CASSLRGDLSSYEQYF

V gene: TRBV27
J gene: TRBJ1-1
CDR3 protein: CASSSRRLEQIF

V gene: TRBV7-9
J gene: TRBJ1-1
CDR3 protein: CASSLEGGTEAFF

V gene: TRBV11-1
J gene: TRBJ2-3
CDR3 protein: CASRTGTGGTDTQYF

V gene: TRBV28
J gene: TRBJ2-7
CDR3 protein: CASSPTLAGGRSYEQYF

V gene: TRBV4-1
J gene: TRBJ1-6
CDR3 protein: CASSQGSLSGGAPLHF

V gene: TRBV7-9
J gene: TRBJ2-1
CDR3 protein: CASSLALAGVYNEQFF

V gene: TRBV5-1
J gene: TRBJ1-2
CDR3 protein: CASSLGDRNYGYTF

V gene: TRBV7-2
J gene: TRBJ2-1
CDR3 protein: CASRETIEQFF

V gene: TRBV5-1
J gene: TRBJ2-7
CDR3 protein: CASSLGGTAYEQYF

V gene: TRBV24-1
J gene: TRBJ2-5
CDR3 protein: CATSDLGEGSKTQYF

V gene: TRBV11-3
J gene: TRBJ2-7
CDR3 protein: CASSPDRGREQYF

V gene: TRBV3-1/TRBV3-2
J gene: TRBJ2-7
CDR3 protein: CASSFQGYEQYF

V gene: TRBV7-8
J gene: TRBJ1-3
CDR3 protein: CASSPDRVTGNTIYF

V gene: TRBV19
J gene: TRBJ1-6
CDR3 protein: CASSDRGGSPLHF

V gene: TRBV29-1
J gene: TRBJ2-7
CDR3 protein: CSVGSYSYEQYF

V gene: TRBV27
J gene: TRBJ2-2
CDR3 protein: CASGGFGTGRSGELFF

V gene: TRBV7-2
J gene: TRBJ1-5
CDR3 protein: CASSLDSGVGSQHF

V gene: TRBV3-1/TRBV3-2
J gene: TRBJ2-1
CDR3 protein: CASSQDCHEGPKQFF

V gene: TRBV15
J gene: TRBJ2-3
CDR3 protein: CATSRDIPSDTQYF

V gene: TRBV6-5
J gene: TRBJ1-6
CDR3 protein: CATLGEAAYSPLHF

V gene: TRBV4-1
J gene: TRBJ2-3
CDR3 protein: CASSQNSRSTDTQYF

V gene: TRBV7-2
J gene: TRBJ2-5
CDR3 protein: CASSPPTGRSEETQYF

V gene: TRBV15
J gene: TRBJ1-4
CDR3 protein: CATSRDPGFNEKLFF

V gene: TRBV7-2
J gene: TRBJ1-6
CDR3 protein: CASSLVAPWNSPLHF

V gene: TRBV9
J gene: TRBJ2-2
CDR3 protein: CASSVGQGETGELFF

V gene: TRBV3-1/TRBV3-2
J gene: TRBJ2-3
CDR3 protein: CASSQEAGSTDTQYF

V gene: TRBV7-8
J gene: TRBJ2-7
CDR3 protein: CASSLGWEASYEQYF

V gene: TRBV3-1/TRBV3-2
J gene: TRBJ2-3
CDR3 protein: CASSQRVPNWDTQYF

V gene: TRBV12-3/TRBV12-4
J gene: TRBJ1-2
CDR3 protein: CASSLGGAGGYTF

V gene: TRBV7-8
J gene: TRBJ1-5
CDR3 protein: CASSLAGNRDSYSNQPQHF

V gene: TRBV12-3/TRBV12-4
J gene: TRBJ1-2
CDR3 protein: CASSGDRNYGYTF

V gene: TRBV12-3/TRBV12-4
J gene: TRBJ1-2
CDR3 protein: CASSLNRGYGYTF

V gene: TRBV7-3
J gene: TRBJ2-3
CDR3 protein: CASRGQATDTQYF

V gene: TRBV11-2
J gene: TRBJ2-1
CDR3 protein: CASSFSSGGYNEQFF

V gene: TRBV7-9
J gene: TRBJ1-4
CDR3 protein: CASSLERGLSEKLFF

V gene: TRBV9
J gene: TRBJ1-4
CDR3 protein: CASSARGGNEKLFF

V gene: TRBV9
J gene: TRBJ2-5
CDR3 protein: CASSVPPGTEQETQYF

V gene: TRBV6-1
J gene: TRBJ1-6
CDR3 protein: CASSDRGAHSPLHF

V gene: TRBV28
J gene: TRBJ1-5
CDR3 protein: CASNGGTDSQPQHF

V gene: TRBV29-1
J gene: TRBJ2-7
CDR3 protein: CSVIFPGQVFHEQYF